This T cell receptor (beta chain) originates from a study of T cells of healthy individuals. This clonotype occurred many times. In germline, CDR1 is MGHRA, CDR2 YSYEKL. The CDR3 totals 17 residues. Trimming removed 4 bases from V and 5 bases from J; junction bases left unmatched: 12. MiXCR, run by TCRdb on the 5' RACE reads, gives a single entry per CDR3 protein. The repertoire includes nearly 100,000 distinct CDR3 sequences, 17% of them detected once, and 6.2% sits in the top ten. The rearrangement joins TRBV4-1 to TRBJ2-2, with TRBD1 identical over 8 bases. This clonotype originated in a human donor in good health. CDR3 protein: CASSRHPWTGRTGELFF. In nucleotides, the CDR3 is TGCGCCAGCAGCCGGCACCCCTGGACAGGGCGGACCGGGGAGCTGTTTTTT.